This T cell receptor (beta chain) was captured in a study of blood T cell repertoires in COVID-19. Study details: Researchers got acute and convalescent COVID-19 samples from the United States, Italy and Spain. PBMCs, B-cell-depleted T cells, or T cells were the source of the cDNA or gDNA that made up the material.

Assay: immunoSEQ multiplex PCR; the TCRdb copy retains only in-frame clones and omits some. The table has 350,000 to 400,000 clones, about 88% seen once. Germline V lookup: CDR1 LNHDA, CDR2 SQIVND (reference sequence). This CDR3 region has 14 residues. V was cut by 1 base and J by 4 bases, with 10 bases left in between. The chain is built from TRBV19 and TRBJ1-1; unclear D gene. The clonotype originates from a woman aged 18-35 years who had recovered from COVID-19. The sample was PBMCs or T cells enriched from blood (not recorded which). CDR3 region: CASSIVGVGTEAFF. The CDR3 region has the DNA TGTGCCAGTAGTATAGTCGGAGTGGGCACTGAAGCTTTCTTT.